These 11 T cell receptor beta chains were all obtained from the same sample, sequenced in a study of metastatic and nonmetastatic thyroid tumors. MiXCR re-clonotyped the PCR reads for TCRdb. The sample consists of 30,000 to 35,000 clones, 15% of them appearing once. Not a single patient had been given any form of treatment at any point before undergoing thyroid surgery. Sequencing used blood. These receptors all stem from a male donor with papillary thyroid cancer or a benign thyroid nodule (not recorded which). Some clones in this sample may be carry-over from other donors' samples.

The CDR3 coding sequence is TGTGCCAGCAGCTTAGTAATGGCAGGAGAACCCTACGAGCAGTACTTC. Protein: CASSLVMAGEPYEQYF. The J gene is TRBJ2-7, the V gene TRBV7-4; no definite D call. The CDR3 is made up of 16 amino acids. The germline V gene has CDR1 SGHVT and CDR2 SQSDAQ. Trimming stripped 1 base from V and 2 bases from J, with 15 bases between.

This clone was detected only a few times. Since a much larger clone is just one base distant, this may be a read error. CDR3 sequence reads: CASSLVDRVTYGYTF. Written as DNA, the CDR3 is TGTGCCAGCAGCTTGGTGGACAGGGTCACCTATGGCTACACCTTC. V usage is TRBV5-6 and J usage is TRBJ1-2, with 8 bases identical to TRBD1. The trim removed 0 bases at V and 4 bases at J, leaving 5 bases unmatched. Germline V gene sequence: CDR1 SGHDT, CDR2 YYEEEE. The length of the CDR3 is 15 residues.

This clone was observed once. V is TRBV9 and J is TRBJ2-2; possibly TRBD1 or TRBD2 for D (7 bases each). Germline CDR1 is SGDLS and CDR2 is YYNGEE. The CDR3 consists of 18 residues. Trimming stripped 0 bases from V and 0 bases from J, with 15 bases between. The CDR3 spells CASSVVRGGPANTGELFF. CDR3 nucleotide sequence: TGTGCCAGCAGCGTAGTCAGGGGGGGCCCTGCGAACACCGGGGAGCTGTTTTTT.

The V and J genes are TRBV18 and TRBJ1-2, with D possibly TRBD1 on 6 matching bases. The length of the CDR3 is 13 residues. Trimming pared 3 bases from V and 4 bases from J, leaving 9 bases between. Germline V lookup: CDR1 KGHSH, CDR2 LQKENI. The CDR3 sequence is CASSPADSYGYTF. The CDR3 nucleotides are TGTGCCAGCTCACCTGCGGACAGCTATGGCTACACCTTC.

Points on this clone: One junction end disagrees with the germline gene, perhaps due to a read error. Other DNA sequences in the same sample also yield this CDR3. V usage is TRBV20-1 and J usage is TRBJ2-1, with 7 bases that match TRBD2. Germline loops: CDR1 DFQATT, CDR2 SNEGSKA (reference sequence). The CDR3 is 15 amino acids. In DNA form, the CDR3 reads TGTAGTGCTACCGGGACGAGCGGGATCTACAATGAGCAGTTCTTC. Amino acid sequence: CSATGTSGIYNEQFF.

This clone was detected many times. The chain links TRBV5-4 to TRBJ1-1, with D maybe TRBD1 (6 bases). V was shortened by 2 bases and J by 0 bases, with 8 bases between the two germline ends. The CDR3 is 14 residues long. The germline gives CDR1 SGHNT, CDR2 YYREEE (reference sequence). CDR3 sequence reads: CASSFTGLNTEAFF. CDR3 nucleotide sequence: TGTGCCAGCAGCTTTACAGGGTTGAACACTGAAGCTTTCTTT.

In regard to this clone: This could be a read error, since a much larger clone is one nucleotide away. Additional DNA sequences in this sample encode the identical CDR3. The chain's CDR3 is CSARDFNEQFF. Written as DNA, the CDR3 is TGCAGTGCTAGAGACTTTAATGAGCAGTTCTTC. V usage is TRBV20-1 and J usage is TRBJ2-1; D remains unclear. The germline gives CDR1 DFQATT, CDR2 SNEGSKA (reference sequence). The germline V and J ends were trimmed by 0 bases and 7 bases, with 4 bases remaining between them. The CDR3 runs 11 residues.

There are many counts of this clone. This same CDR3 is encoded by further DNA sequences in the sample. The V gene is TRBV28, the J gene TRBJ1-3, with a tentative D call TRBD1 (6 bases). This CDR3 comprises 15 residues. Germline-derived CDR1 and CDR2 are MDHEN and SYDVKM. V shed 5 bases and J shed 4 bases, with 15 bases lying between them. The CDR3 bases are TGTGCCAGCAGTAACAGGGATTTAGGAGGAAACACCATATATTTT. It translates to CASSNRDLGGNTIYF.

Note on this clone: A clone one base away is much larger, so this may be a read error. The sample has other DNA sequences that encode this CDR3 too. The chain has TRBV20-1 and TRBJ2-4, with no clear D. CDR1 is DFQATT and CDR2 is SNEGSKA in the germline V gene (reference sequence). V was trimmed by 6 bases and J by 5 bases, leaving 8 bases between them. This CDR3 spans 11 amino acids. The CDR3 nucleotides read TGCAGTGCCCCTAGACAAAACATTCAGTACTTC. Amino acid sequence: CSAPRQNIQYF.

This clone came up a few times. The chain uses TRBV2 and TRBJ2-5; 8 bases are shared with TRBD2. J gave up 3 bases and V 2 bases, and 5 bases lay outside the gene matches. Germline values: CDR1 SNHLY, CDR2 FYNNEI. The CDR3 is 15 amino acids. The CDR3 sequence is CASSESGTREETQYF. CDR3 nucleotide sequence: TGTGCCAGCAGTGAATCCGGGACTAGGGAAGAGACCCAGTACTTC. The full variable domain, with the rest looked up from reference TRBV2 and TRBJ2-5, is EPEVTQTPSHQVTQMGQEVILRCVPISNHLYFYWYRQILGQKVEFLVSFYNNEISEKSEIFDDQFSVERPDGSNFTLKIRSTKLEDSAMYFCASSESGTREETQYFGPGTRLLVL.

This clone was counted at least ten times. The rearrangement uses TRBV6-1 and TRBJ2-7, with 9 positions matching TRBD1. From germline, CDR1 is MNHNS and CDR2 SASEGT. The ends lost 8 bases at V and 2 bases at J; junction bases unmatched: 7. The CDR3 spans 14 residues. The CDR3 loop reads CASYGQGRTYEQYF. The CDR3, as DNA: TGTGCCAGCTACGGACAGGGGAGGACCTACGAGCAGTACTTC.